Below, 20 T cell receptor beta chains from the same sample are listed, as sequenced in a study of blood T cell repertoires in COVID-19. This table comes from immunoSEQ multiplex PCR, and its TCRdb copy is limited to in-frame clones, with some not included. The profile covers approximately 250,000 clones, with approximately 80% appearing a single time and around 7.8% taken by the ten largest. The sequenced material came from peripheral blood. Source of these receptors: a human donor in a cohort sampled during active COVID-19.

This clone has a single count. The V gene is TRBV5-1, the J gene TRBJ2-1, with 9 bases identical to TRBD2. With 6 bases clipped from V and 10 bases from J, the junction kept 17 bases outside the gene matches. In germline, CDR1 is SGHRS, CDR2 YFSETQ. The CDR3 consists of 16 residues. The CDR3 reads CASTPGAGGLDKEQFF. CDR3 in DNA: TGCGCCAGCACTCCAGGGGCGGGAGGGTTGGATAAGGAGCAGTTCTTC.

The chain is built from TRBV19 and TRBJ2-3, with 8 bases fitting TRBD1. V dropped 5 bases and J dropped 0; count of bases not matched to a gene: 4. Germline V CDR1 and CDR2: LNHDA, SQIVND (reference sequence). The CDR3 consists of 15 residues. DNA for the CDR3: TGTGCCAGTAGTTTACGGACAGGGAGCACAGATACGCAGTATTTT. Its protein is CASSLRTGSTDTQYF.

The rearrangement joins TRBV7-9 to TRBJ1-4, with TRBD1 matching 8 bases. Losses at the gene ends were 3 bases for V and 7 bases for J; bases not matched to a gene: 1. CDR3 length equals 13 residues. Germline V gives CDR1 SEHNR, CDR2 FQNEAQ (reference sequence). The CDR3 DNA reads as TGTGCCAGCAGCTTTGACAGGGGTGAAAAACTGTTTTTT. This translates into CASSFDRGEKLFF.

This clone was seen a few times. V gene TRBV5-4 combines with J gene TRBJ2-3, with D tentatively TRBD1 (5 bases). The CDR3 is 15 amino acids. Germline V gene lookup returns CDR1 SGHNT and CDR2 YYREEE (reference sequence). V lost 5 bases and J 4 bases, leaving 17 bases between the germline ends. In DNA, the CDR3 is TGTGCCAGCAGGGCATCAGGGCCAAACCCAGATACGCAGTATTTT. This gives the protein CASRASGPNPDTQYF.

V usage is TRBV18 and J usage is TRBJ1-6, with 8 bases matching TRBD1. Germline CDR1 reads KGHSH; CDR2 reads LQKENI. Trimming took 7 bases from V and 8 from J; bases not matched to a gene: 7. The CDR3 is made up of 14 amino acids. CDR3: CASCGQGSHSPLHF. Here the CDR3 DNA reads TGTGCCAGCTGCGGACAGGGAAGTCATTCACCCCTCCACTTT.

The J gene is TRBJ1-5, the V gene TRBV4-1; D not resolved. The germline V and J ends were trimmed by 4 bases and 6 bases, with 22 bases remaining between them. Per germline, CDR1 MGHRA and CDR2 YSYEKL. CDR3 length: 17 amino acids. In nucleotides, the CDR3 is TGCGCCAGCAGCCCTTACGTAGGAGGAGCAATGGCTCAGCCCCAGCATTTT. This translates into CASSPYVGGAMAQPQHF.

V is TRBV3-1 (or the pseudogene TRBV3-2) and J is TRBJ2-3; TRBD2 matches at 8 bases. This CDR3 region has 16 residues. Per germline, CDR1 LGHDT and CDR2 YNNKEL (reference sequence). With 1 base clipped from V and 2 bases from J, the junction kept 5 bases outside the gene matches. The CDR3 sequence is CASSQVKLAVTDTQYF. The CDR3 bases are TGTGCCAGCAGCCAAGTAAAACTAGCGGTCACAGATACGCAGTATTTT.

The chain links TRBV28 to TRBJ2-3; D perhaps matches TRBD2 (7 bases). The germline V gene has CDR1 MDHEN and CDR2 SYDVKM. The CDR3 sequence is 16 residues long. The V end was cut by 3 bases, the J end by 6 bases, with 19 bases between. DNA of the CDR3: TGTGCCAGCAGTTTTCGTGGGGGGGCGGGATTGGATACGCAGTATTTT. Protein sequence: CASSFRGGAGLDTQYF.

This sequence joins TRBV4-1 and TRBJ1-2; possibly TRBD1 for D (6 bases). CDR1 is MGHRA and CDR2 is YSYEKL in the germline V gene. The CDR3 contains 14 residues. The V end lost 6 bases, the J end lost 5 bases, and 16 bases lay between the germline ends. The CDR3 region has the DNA TGCGCCAGCAGGCCAGACAGGTCGACGTATGGCTACACCTTC. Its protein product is CASRPDRSTYGYTF.

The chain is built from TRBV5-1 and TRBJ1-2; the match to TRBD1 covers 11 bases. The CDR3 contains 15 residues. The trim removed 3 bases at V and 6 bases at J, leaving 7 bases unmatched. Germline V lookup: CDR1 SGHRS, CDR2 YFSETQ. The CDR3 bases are TGCGCCAGCAGCTCTCCCGGGACAGGGGGTGATGGCTACACCTTC. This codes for CASSSPGTGGDGYTF.

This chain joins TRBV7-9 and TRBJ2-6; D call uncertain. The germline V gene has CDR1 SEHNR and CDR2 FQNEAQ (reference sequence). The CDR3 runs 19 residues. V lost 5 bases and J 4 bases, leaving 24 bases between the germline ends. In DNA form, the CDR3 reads TGTGCCAGCAGCCAACCCGACCGGATTCTAGTGTCAGGGGCCAACGTCCTGACTTTC. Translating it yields CASSQPDRILVSGANVLTF.

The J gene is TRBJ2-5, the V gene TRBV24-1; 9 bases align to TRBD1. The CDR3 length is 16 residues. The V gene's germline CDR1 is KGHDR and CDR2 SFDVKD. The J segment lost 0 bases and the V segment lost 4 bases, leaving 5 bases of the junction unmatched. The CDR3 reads CATSETGTGNQETQYF. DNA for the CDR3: TGTGCCACCAGTGAAACCGGGACAGGGAACCAAGAGACCCAGTACTTC.

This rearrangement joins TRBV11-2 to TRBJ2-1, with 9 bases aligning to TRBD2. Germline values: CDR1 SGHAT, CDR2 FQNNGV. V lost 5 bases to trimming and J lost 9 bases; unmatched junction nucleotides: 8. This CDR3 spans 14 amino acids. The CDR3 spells CASSRTAGGSEQFF. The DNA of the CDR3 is TGTGCCAGCAGCCGTACAGCGGGAGGCTCTGAGCAGTTCTTC.

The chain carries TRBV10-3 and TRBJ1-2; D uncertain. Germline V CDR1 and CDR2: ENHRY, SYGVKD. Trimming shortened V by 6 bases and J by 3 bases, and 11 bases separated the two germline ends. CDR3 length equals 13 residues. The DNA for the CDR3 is TGTGCCATCAGGCCTGTGGGAGACTATGGCTACACCTTC. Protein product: CAIRPVGDYGYTF.

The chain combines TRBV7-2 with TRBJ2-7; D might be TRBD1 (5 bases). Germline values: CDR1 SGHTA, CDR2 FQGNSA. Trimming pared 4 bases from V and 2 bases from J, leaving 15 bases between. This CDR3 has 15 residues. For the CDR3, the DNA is TGTGCCAGCAGCTCAGGGCCAGGGTCCACCTACGAGCAGTACTTC. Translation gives CASSSGPGSTYEQYF.

CDR3 in DNA: TGTGCCAGCAGTCGTACTAGCGGGGGGTACGAGCAGTACTTC. It translates to CASSRTSGGYEQYF. The rearrangement uses TRBV2 and TRBJ2-7, with 12 bases identical to TRBD2. After removal of 5 bases from V and 4 bases from J, the junction contained 3 bases not matched to a gene. The CDR3 is 14 amino acids. Germline CDR1 SNHLY, CDR2 FYNNEI. The variable domain in full, with the rest retrieved from reference TRBV2 and TRBJ2-7, is EPEVTQTPSHQVTQMGQEVILRCVPISNHLYFYWYRQILGQKVEFLVSFYNNEISEKSEIFDDQFSVERPDGSNFTLKIRSTKLEDSAMYFCASSRTSGGYEQYFGPGTRLTVT.

DNA for the CDR3: TGTGCCAGCAGTTACTCGACGATAGCGAGCTACGAGCAGTACTTC. Translating gives CASSYSTIASYEQYF. The rearrangement uses TRBV6-2 or TRBV6-3 and TRBJ2-7; possibly TRBD2 for D (5 bases). Trimming stripped 0 bases from V and 3 bases from J, with 12 bases between. Germline V gene data show CDR1 as MNHEY and CDR2 as SVGEGT. The CDR3 loop spans 15 amino acids.

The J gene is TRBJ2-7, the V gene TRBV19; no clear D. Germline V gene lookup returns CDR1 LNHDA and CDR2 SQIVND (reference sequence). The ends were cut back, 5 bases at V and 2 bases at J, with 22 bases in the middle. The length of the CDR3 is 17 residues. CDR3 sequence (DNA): TGTGCCAGTAGTCTATCTGTCGTTCTAGAGAGAACCTACGAGCAGTACTTC. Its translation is CASSLSVVLERTYEQYF. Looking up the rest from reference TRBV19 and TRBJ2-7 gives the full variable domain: DGGITQSPKYLFRKEGQNVTLSCEQNLNHDAMYWYRQDPGQGLRLIYYSQIVNDFQKGDIAEGYSVSREKKESFPLTVTSAQKNPTAFYLCASSLSVVLERTYEQYFGPGTRLTVT.

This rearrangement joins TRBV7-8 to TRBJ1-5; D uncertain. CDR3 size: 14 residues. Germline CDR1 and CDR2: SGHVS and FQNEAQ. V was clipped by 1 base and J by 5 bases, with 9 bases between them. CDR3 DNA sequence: TGTGCCAGCAGCTTAGATCCGGGAGATCAGCCCCAGCATTTT. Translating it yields CASSLDPGDQPQHF. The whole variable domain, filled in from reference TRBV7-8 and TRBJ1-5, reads GAGVSQSPRYKVAKRGQDVALRCDPISGHVSLFWYQQALGQGPEFLTYFQNEAQLDKSGLPSDRFFAERPEGSVSTLKIQRTQQEDSAVYLCASSLDPGDQPQHFGDGTRLSIL.

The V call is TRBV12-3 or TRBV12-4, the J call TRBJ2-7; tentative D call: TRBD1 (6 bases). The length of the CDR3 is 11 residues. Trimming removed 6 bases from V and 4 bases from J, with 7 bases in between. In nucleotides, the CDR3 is TGTGCCAGCAGACAGGGATACGAGCAGTACTTC. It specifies CASRQGYEQYF.